These 24 T cell receptor beta chains came from one sample sequenced in a study of T cells in Graves' hyperthyroidism and ophthalmopathy. Using RNA transcripts as the source, TCR beta CDR3 regions were amplified. A first-round RT-PCR of the TCR CDR3 used the HTBI primer set. TCRdb recomputed calls from the multiplex PCR reads with MiXCR, one row per CDR3 protein. The sample lists about 680,000 distinct CDR3 sequences, approximately 36% seen once, with about a third in the top ten. Sequenced input: blood. These receptors all stem from a woman in her thirties or forties with Graves' hyperthyroidism.

This clonotype was detected many times. This chain connects TRBV7-8 to TRBJ1-2, with D possibly matching TRBD1 (6 bases). Looked up from germline, CDR1 is SGHVS and CDR2 is FQNEAQ. The CDR3 sequence is 15 residues long. V gave up 1 base and J gave up 6 bases, with 15 bases separating them. CDR3 amino acids: CASSLGTVFSDGYTF. The CDR3 coding sequence is TGTGCCAGCAGCTTAGGGACAGTCTTTTCCGATGGCTACACCTTC.

This clonotype was picked up many times. The chain recombines TRBV20-1 with TRBJ1-2; the match to TRBD1 covers 7 bases. Germline CDR1 and CDR2: DFQATT and SNEGSKA (reference sequence). The CDR3 covers 12 residues. The V and J ends lost 7 bases and 4 bases, in that order; junction bases with no gene match: 6. In DNA, the CDR3 is TGCAGTGAAATTGACAGGGTCTATGGCTACACCTTC. The encoded protein is CSEIDRVYGYTF.

This clonotype came up many times. V and J are TRBV10-2 and TRBJ1-1; D is unresolved. The CDR3 is 13 amino acids. Trimming shortened V by 2 bases and J by 4 bases, and 8 bases separated the two germline ends. Germline-derived CDR1 and CDR2 are WSHSY and SAAADI. In DNA form, the CDR3 reads TGCGCCAGCAGTGAGAACAGACGCACTGAAGCTTTCTTT. This translates into CASSENRRTEAFF.

This sequence joins TRBV28 and TRBJ2-6, with 7 nucleotides matching TRBD1. Germline V gives CDR1 MDHEN, CDR2 SYDVKM. V gave up 8 bases and J gave up 0 bases; unmatched junction bases: 10. The length of the CDR3 is 17 residues. The chain's CDR3 is CASGEYRDSSGANVLTF. The CDR3 bases are TGTGCCAGCGGGGAATACCGGGACAGCTCTGGGGCCAACGTCCTGACTTTC.

There are many counts of this clonotype. The V and J genes are TRBV19 and TRBJ2-6; either TRBD1 or TRBD2 may supply D (6 bases each). Germline CDR1 and CDR2: LNHDA and SQIVND (reference sequence). Trimming pared 5 bases from V and 0 bases from J, leaving 11 bases between. The CDR3 is made up of 16 amino acids. The CDR3 DNA sequence: TGTGCCAGTAGTGGCGAGGGGGGCTCTGGGGCCAACGTCCTGACTTTC. Amino acid sequence: CASSGEGGSGANVLTF.

The table lists this clonotype with a few counts. The chain uses TRBV6-4 and TRBJ1-1, with D perhaps matching TRBD1 (6 bases). Germline values: CDR1 MRHNA, CDR2 SNTAGT. V was trimmed by 4 bases and J by 5 bases, leaving 20 bases between them. This CDR3 is 16 amino acids long. CDR3 protein: CASSAEGGMFGTEAFF. For the CDR3, the DNA is TGTGCCAGCAGTGCGGAAGGGGGTATGTTCGGGACTGAAGCTTTCTTT.

About this clonotype: A much larger clone lies one base from this, so it may be a read error. This chain links TRBV20-1 with TRBJ1-1; TRBD1 might be the D (5 bases). The CDR3 has 11 amino acids. V lost 6 bases to trimming and J lost 3 bases, with 8 bases between them. Germline-derived CDR1 and CDR2 are DFQATT and SNEGSKA (reference sequence). The CDR3, as DNA: TGCAGTGCGGGACTCTACACTGAAGCTTTCTTT. Protein: CSAGLYTEAFF.

The chain is built from TRBV27 and TRBJ1-5; D perhaps matches TRBD1 (5 bases). V dropped 4 bases and J dropped 3 bases, with 13 bases sitting between them. Germline V gene data show CDR1 as MNHEY and CDR2 as SMNVEV (reference sequence). The CDR3 is made up of 15 amino acids. Here the CDR3 DNA reads TGTGCCAGCAGTTCTCCAGGGCCCTACAATCAGCCCCAGCATTTT. Protein: CASSSPGPYNQPQHF.

This clonotype was counted at least ten times. This chain links TRBV5-5 with TRBJ1-2; no reliable D call. This CDR3 comprises 14 residues. V gave up 5 bases and J gave up 4 bases, with 15 bases separating them. Germline V gives CDR1 SGHKS, CDR2 YYEKEE (reference sequence). DNA for the CDR3: TGTGCCAGCAGTCATTGGGGTTCAGGCTATGGCTACACCTTC. As protein: CASSHWGSGYGYTF.

This clonotype was recorded a few times. The V gene is TRBV6-1, the J gene TRBJ2-7; D possibly corresponds to TRBD2 (5 bases). The germline V and J ends were trimmed by 6 bases and 6 bases, with 15 bases remaining between them. CDR1 MNHNS and CDR2 SASEGT come from the germline V gene. The CDR3 length is 13 residues. CDR3 loop: CASRERGSGEQYF. The CDR3 bases are TGTGCCAGCAGGGAACGGGGTTCAGGCGAGCAGTACTTC.

This chain joins TRBV12-3 or TRBV12-4 and TRBJ2-5; TRBD2 might be the D (6 bases). This CDR3 region has 16 residues. V shed 6 bases and J shed 2 bases, with 19 bases lying between them. The DNA of the CDR3 is TGTGCCAGCAGCTTCGCAGCATCGGCGGGACAAGAGACCCAGTACTTC. Amino acid sequence: CASSFAASAGQETQYF.

On this clonotype: Possible read error: a much larger clone is one base away. This chain uses TRBV7-8 with TRBJ2-7; either TRBD1 or TRBD2 may fit D (5 bases each). The CDR3 covers 15 residues. Germline loops: CDR1 SGHVS, CDR2 FQNEAQ. For the CDR3, the DNA is TGTGCCAGCAGCCTAGATCCAGGGACCTCCTACGAGCAGTGCTTC. This codes for CASSLDPGTSYEQCF.

This chain links TRBV12-3 or TRBV12-4 with TRBJ1-1, with D unclear. V was clipped by 7 bases and J by 0 bases, with 15 bases between them. The CDR3 spans 15 residues. The CDR3 is CASMKPGIMNTEAFF. CDR3 sequence (DNA): TGTGCCAGCATGAAGCCCGGGATTATGAACACTGAAGCTTTCTTT.

The chain employs TRBV19 and TRBJ1-1, with TRBD1 identical over 8 bases. The CDR3 spans 19 residues. V shed 3 bases, J shed 3 bases, and the junction held 18 bases outside the gene matches. Germline-derived CDR1 and CDR2 are LNHDA and SQIVND (reference sequence). The CDR3 protein is CASSIRRHTRTGWDTEAFF. The CDR3 region has the DNA TGTGCCAGTAGTATTCGGCGACATACCAGGACAGGGTGGGACACTGAAGCTTTCTTT.

The chain recombines TRBV2 with TRBJ1-3, with D possibly TRBD1 on 5 matching bases. Germline-derived CDR1 and CDR2 are SNHLY and FYNNEI. Trimming took off 6 bases at V and 0 bases at J, with 15 bases between the two ends. This CDR3 has 16 residues. Here the CDR3 DNA reads TGTGCCAGCAGACTGGGACGGATGGCCTCTGGAAACACCATATATTTT. Its translation is CASRLGRMASGNTIYF.

The genes are TRBV15 and TRBJ1-2; 7 bases align to TRBD1. This CDR3 is built from 15 residues. The V segment lost 0 bases and the J segment 4 bases; nucleotides outside the gene matches: 5. CDR1 is LNHNV, CDR2 YYDKDF, per germline (reference sequence). CDR3 in DNA: TGTGCCACCAGCAGAGATCAGAGACAGGGCTATGGCTACACCTTC. The encoded protein is CATSRDQRQGYGYTF.

The sample holds a few counts of this clonotype. The rearrangement joins TRBV29-1 to TRBJ2-7; 9 bases fit TRBD2. V lost 6 bases to trimming and J lost 2 bases; unmatched junction nucleotides: 5. The CDR3 length is 13 residues. Germline V gene data show CDR1 as SQVTM and CDR2 as ANQGSEA. CDR3 DNA: TGCAGCGTATCGCGGGGGGGACCCTACGAGCAGTACTTC. This codes for CSVSRGGPYEQYF.

This clonotype was recorded at least ten times. The CDR3 DNA reads TGTGCCAGCACCCAAAACAGGGGAAGTTACGAGCAGTACTTC. It yields the protein CASTQNRGSYEQYF. The genes are TRBV6-5 and TRBJ2-7, with 7 bases lining up with TRBD1. The junction had 10 bases not matched to a gene; V was cut back by 7 bases and J by 4 bases. Germline V CDR1 and CDR2: MNHEY, SVGAGI. The CDR3 length is 14 residues.

The chain couples TRBV25-1 to TRBJ2-7; D is possibly TRBD2 (7 bases). The V gene's germline CDR1 is MGHDK and CDR2 SYGVNS. The CDR3 has 16 residues. V lost 8 bases, J lost 4 bases, and 24 bases lay in between. The CDR3: CASSPRGAEGRYEQYF. Here the CDR3 DNA reads TGTGCCAGCTCACCTCGGGGGGCCGAAGGGAGGTACGAGCAGTACTTC.

To note about this clonotype: It may be a read error: a sequence one base away is much more abundant. This rearrangement joins TRBV9 to TRBJ1-1; 7 bases are shared with TRBD1. Germline assignment: CDR1 SGDLS and CDR2 YYNGEE. CDR3 size: 14 residues. In DNA form, the CDR3 reads TGTGCCAGCAGCCCGGGCGACAGGGACCCTGAAACTTTCTTT. Translation: CASSPGDRDPETFF.

This clonotype was observed a handful of times. The CDR3 coding sequence is TGTGCCAACTCCCCCTACGATCGCGCGGGTGGCTACACCTTC. Translated, it gives CANSPYDRAGGYTF. The gene calls are TRBV12-3 or TRBV12-4 and TRBJ1-2; D is uncertain. The CDR3 totals 14 residues. V was shortened by 10 bases and J by 7 bases, with 22 bases between the two germline ends.

This clonotype was recorded a few times. The chain links TRBV4-1 to TRBJ1-6; TRBD1 matches 11 bases. Germline CDR1 MGHRA, CDR2 YSYEKL. V lost 4 bases, J lost 7 bases, and 6 bases stayed unmatched. This CDR3 has 16 residues. The CDR3 is CASSLSGTGGNSPLHF. In DNA form, the CDR3 reads TGCGCCAGCAGCCTCTCCGGGACAGGGGGAAATTCACCCCTCCACTTT.

This clonotype has at least ten counts. This rearrangement joins TRBV11-2 to TRBJ1-6; weak D call: TRBD1 (5 bases). The V end lost 5 bases, the J end lost 7 bases, and 15 bases lay between the germline ends. Germline V gene sequence: CDR1 SGHAT, CDR2 FQNNGV. This CDR3 is built from 15 residues. In DNA form, the CDR3 reads TGTGCCAGCAGCACCCGACAGTATCTCAATTCACCCCTCCACTTT. Amino acids: CASSTRQYLNSPLHF.

Points on this clonotype: This may be a read error, as it is one base from a much larger clone. V and J are TRBV15 and TRBJ2-3; 8 nucleotides line up with TRBD2. Germline assignment: CDR1 LNHNV and CDR2 YYDKDF (reference sequence). This CDR3 is 16 amino acids long. CDR3 protein: CANSRISGASTDTQYF. In DNA, the CDR3 is TGTGCCAACAGCAGAATTAGCGGGGCTAGCACAGATACGCAGTATTTT.